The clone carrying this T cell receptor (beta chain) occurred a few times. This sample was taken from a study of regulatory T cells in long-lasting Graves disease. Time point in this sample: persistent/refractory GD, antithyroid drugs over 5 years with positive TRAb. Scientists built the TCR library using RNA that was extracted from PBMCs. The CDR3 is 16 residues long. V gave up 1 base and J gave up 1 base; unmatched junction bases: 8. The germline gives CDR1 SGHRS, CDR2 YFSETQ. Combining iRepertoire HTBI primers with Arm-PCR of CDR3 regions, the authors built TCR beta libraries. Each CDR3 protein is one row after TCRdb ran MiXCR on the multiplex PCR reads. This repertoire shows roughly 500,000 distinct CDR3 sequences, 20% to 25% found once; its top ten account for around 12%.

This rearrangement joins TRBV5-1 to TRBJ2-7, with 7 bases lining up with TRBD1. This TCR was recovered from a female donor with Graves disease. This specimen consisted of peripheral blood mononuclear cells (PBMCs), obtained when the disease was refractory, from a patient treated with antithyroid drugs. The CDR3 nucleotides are TGCGCCAGCAGCTTGACCGGTGGGACAGAATCCTACGAGCAGTACTTC. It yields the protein CASSLTGGTESYEQYF. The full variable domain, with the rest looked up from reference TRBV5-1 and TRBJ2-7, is KAGVTQTPRYLIKTRGQQVTLSCSPISGHRSVSWYQQTPGQGLQFLFEYFSETQRNKGNFPGRFSGRQFSNSRSEMNVSTLELGDSALYLCASSLTGGTESYEQYFGPGTRLTVT.